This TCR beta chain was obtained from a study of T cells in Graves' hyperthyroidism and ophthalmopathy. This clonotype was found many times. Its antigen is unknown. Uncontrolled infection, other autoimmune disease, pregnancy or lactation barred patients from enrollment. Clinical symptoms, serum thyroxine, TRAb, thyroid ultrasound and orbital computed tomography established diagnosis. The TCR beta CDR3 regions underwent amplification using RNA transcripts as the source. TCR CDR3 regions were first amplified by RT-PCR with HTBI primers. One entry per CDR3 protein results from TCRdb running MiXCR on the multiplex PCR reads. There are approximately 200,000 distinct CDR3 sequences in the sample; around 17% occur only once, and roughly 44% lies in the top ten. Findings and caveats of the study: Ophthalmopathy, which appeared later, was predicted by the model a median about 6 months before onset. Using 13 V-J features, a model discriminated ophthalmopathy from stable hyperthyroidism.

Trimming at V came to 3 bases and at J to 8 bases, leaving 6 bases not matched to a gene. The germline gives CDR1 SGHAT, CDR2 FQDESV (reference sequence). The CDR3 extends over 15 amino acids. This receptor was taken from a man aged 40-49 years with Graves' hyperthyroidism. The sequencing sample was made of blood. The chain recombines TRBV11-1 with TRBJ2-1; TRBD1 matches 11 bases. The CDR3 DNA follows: TGTGCCAGCAGCTTTTACGGACAGGGGGCAGATGAGCAGTTCTTC. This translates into CASSFYGQGADEQFF.